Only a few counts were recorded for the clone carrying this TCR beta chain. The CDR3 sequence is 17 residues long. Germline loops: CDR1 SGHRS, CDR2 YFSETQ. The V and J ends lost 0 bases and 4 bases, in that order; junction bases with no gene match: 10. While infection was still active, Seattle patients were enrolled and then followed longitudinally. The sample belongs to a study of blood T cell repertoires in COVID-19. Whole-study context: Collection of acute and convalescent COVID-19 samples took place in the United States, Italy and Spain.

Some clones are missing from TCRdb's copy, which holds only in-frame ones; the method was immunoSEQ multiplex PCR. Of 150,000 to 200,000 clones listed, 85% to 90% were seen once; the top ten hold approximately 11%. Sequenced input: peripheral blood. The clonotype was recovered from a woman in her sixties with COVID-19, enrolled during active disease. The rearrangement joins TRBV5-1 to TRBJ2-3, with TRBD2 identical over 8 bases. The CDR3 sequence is CASSLAVRGRRADTQYF. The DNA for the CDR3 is TGCGCCAGCAGCTTGGCCGTGCGCGGGAGGCGGGCAGATACGCAGTATTTT.